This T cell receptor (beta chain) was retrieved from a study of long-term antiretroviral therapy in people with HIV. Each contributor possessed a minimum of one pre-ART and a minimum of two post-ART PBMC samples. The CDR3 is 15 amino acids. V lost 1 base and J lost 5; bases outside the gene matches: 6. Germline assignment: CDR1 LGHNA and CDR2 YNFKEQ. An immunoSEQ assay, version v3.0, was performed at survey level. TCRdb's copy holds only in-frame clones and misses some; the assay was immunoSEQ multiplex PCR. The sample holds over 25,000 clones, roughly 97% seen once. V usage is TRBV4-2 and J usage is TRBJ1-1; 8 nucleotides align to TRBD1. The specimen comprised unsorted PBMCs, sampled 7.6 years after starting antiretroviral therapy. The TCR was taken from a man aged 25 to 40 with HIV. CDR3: CASSQGWTGSTEAFF. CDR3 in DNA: TGTGCCAGCAGCCAAGGGTGGACAGGGTCAACTGAAGCTTTCTTT.